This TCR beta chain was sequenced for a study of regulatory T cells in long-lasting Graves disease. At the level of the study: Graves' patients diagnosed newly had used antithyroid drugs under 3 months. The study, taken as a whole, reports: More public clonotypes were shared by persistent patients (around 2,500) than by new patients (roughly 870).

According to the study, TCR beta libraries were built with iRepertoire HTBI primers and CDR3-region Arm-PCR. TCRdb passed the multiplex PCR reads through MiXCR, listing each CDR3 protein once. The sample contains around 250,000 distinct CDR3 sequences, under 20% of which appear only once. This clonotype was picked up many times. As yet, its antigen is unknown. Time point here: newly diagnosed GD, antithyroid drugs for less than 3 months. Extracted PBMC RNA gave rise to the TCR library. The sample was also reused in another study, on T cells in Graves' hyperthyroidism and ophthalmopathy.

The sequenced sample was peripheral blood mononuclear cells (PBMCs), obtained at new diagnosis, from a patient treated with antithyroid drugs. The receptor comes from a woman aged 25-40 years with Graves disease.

CDR3 DNA: TGCAGTGCCTCGCCCCCTTCAACAAACACTGAAGCTTTCTTT. It codes for CSASPPSTNTEAFF. The chain links TRBV20-1 to TRBJ1-1; D remains unclear. Trimming stripped 6 bases from V and 2 bases from J, with 16 bases between. CDR3 length equals 14 residues. Germline assignment: CDR1 DFQATT and CDR2 SNEGSKA (reference sequence).